This passage covers 4 T cell receptor beta chains from one sample sequenced in a study of blood T cell repertoires in COVID-19. The data were produced by immunoSEQ multiplex PCR, yet TCRdb's version contains in-frame clones alone and is incomplete. The sample shows under 300,000 clones, 80% to 90% of them seen only once. The sample was PBMCs or T cells enriched from blood (not recorded which). The receptors derive from a young woman who had recovered from COVID-19.

There are a few counts of this clone. The chain employs TRBV12-3 or TRBV12-4 and TRBJ1-6, with 7 bases identical to TRBD1. The CDR3 has 12 residues. The junction had 7 bases not matched to a gene; V was cut back by 6 bases and J by 14 bases. CDR3 nucleotide sequence: TGTGCCAGCAGCCCAGGGGGTTCTTCCCTCCACTTT. It translates to CASSPGGSSLHF.

This chain uses TRBV5-1 with TRBJ1-1; D gene unclear. Trimming cost V 5 bases and J 3 bases, with 20 bases left between them. The CDR3 sequence is 16 residues long. CDR1 is SGHRS, CDR2 YFSETQ, per germline. Here the CDR3 DNA reads TGCGCCAGCAGACTAGGATTGGCCGCTTACGACACTGAAGCTTTCTTT. Translating it yields CASRLGLAAYDTEAFF.

Only a few counts were recorded for this clone. V usage is TRBV6-5 and J usage is TRBJ1-1; D not resolved. Trimming cost V 2 bases and J 5 bases, with 9 bases left between them. Looked up from germline, CDR1 is MNHEY and CDR2 is SVGAGI. The CDR3 extends over 13 amino acids. This CDR3 is CASSYPGWTEAFF. CDR3 DNA sequence: TGTGCCAGCAGTTACCCGGGGTGGACTGAAGCTTTCTTT.

This clone has a single count. The chain couples TRBV21-1 to TRBJ2-3; the table gives TRBD2 as D, unverified against the DNA. TRBV21-1 corresponds to a pseudogene. This CDR3 contains 18 residues. The CDR3 loop is CASSKEGSGGQGTDTQYF. The CDR3 DNA is TGTGCCAGCAGCAAAGAGGGTAGCGGGGGCCAAGGCACAGATACGCAGTATTTT.